The table lists the clone carrying this T cell receptor (beta chain) with a few counts. What it recognizes is unknown. Deletions cut 2 bases from V and 6 bases from J, with 11 bases between. CDR1 is ENHRY and CDR2 is SYGVKD in the germline V gene. The CDR3 spans 14 residues. This entry belongs to a study of blood T cells in healthy people across ages. Overall study: About one barcoded beta molecule per two T cells came from capture by template switching.

The use of a sample-barcoded 5' primer and a J-beta primer mix characterized a second PCR of roughly 6 to 11 cycles. TCRdb reprocessed the 5' RACE reads with MiXCR, giving one entry per CDR3 protein. The sample has about 730,000 distinct CDR3 sequences, roughly two fifths seen once. Study-level findings and limits: In these data, TCR beta diversity tracked strongly with naive T cell percentage.

The sequence came from a woman aged 55-70 years in good health. This chain uses TRBV10-3 with TRBJ2-1; a possible D gene is TRBD2 (5 bases). The sample consisted of blood. CDR3 DNA: TGTGCCATCAGTGAGGCAAGCGGAACCAATGAGCAGTTCTTC. This gives the protein CAISEASGTNEQFF.